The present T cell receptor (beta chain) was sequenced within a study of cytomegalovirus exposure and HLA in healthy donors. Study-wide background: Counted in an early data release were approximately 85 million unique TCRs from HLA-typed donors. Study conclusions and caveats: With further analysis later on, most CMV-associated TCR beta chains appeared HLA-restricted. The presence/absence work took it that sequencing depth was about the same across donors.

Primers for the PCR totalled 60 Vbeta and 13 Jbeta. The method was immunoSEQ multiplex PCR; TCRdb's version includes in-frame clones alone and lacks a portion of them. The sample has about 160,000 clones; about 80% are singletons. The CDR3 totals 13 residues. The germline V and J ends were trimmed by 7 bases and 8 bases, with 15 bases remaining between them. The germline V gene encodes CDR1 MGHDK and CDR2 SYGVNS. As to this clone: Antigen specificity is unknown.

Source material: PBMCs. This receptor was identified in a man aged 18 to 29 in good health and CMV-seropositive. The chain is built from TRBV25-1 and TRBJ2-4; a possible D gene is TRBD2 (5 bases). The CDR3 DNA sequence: TGTGCCAGCACCCGGGTCCCGAGGGACATTCAGTACTTC. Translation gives CASTRVPRDIQYF.